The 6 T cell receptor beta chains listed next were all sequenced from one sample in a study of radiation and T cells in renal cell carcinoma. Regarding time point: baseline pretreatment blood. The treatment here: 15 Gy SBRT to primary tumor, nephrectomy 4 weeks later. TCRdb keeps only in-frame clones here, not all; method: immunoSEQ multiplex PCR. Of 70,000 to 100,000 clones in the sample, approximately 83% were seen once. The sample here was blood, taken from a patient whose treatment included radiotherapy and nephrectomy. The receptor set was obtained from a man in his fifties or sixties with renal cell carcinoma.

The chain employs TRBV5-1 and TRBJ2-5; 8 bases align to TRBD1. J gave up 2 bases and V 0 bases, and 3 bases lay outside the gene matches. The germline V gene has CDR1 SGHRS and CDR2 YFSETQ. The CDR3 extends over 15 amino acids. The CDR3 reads CASSLAGTGQETQYF. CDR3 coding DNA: TGCGCCAGCAGCTTGGCCGGGACAGGTCAAGAGACCCAGTACTTC.

The CDR3 nucleotides read TGTGCCAGCAGCCTCCTGGGCAGACCTGAACCTGAAGCTTTCTTT. Amino acid sequence: CASSLLGRPEPEAFF. The gene calls are TRBV27 and TRBJ1-1; D is ambiguous. Between the trimmed V and J ends, which lost 6 bases and 6 bases, there was a span of 20 bases. The CDR3 runs to 15 residues. In germline, CDR1 is MNHEY, CDR2 SMNVEV (reference sequence).

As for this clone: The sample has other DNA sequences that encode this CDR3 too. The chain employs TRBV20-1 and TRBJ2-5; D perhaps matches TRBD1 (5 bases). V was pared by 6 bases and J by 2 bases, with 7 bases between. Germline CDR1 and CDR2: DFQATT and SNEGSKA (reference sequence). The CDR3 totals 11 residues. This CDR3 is CSAQDQETQYF. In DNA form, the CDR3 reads TGCAGTGCACAGGATCAAGAGACCCAGTACTTC.

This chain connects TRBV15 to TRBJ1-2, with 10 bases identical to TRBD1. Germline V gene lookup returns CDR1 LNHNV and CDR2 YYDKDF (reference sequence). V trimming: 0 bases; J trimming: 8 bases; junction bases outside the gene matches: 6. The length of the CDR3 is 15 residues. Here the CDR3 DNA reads TGTGCCACCAGCAGAGATCGTGGGGACAGGGGCGGCTACACCTTC. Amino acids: CATSRDRGDRGGYTF.

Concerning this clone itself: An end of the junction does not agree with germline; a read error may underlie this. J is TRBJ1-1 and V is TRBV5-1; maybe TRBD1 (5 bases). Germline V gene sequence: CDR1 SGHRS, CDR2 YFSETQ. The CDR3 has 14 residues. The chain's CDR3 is CTSSFTGVLTEAFF. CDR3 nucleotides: TGCACCAGCAGCTTTACGGGGGTGTTGACTGAAGCTTTCTTT.

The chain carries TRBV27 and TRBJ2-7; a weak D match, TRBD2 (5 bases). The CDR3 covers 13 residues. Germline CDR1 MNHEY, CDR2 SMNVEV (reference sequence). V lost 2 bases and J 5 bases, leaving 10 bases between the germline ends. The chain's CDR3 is CASSLAGLDEQYF. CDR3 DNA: TGTGCCAGCAGTTTAGCGGGCCTTGACGAGCAGTACTTC.